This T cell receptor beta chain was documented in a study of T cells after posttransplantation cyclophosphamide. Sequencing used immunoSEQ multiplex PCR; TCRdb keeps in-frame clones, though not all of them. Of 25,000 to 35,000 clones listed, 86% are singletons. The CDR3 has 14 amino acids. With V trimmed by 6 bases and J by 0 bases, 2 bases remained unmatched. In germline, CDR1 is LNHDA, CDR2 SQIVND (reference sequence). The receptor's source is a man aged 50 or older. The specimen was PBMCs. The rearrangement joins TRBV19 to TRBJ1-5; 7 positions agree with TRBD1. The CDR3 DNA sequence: TGTGCCAGTAGCGGACAGGCTAGCAATCAGCCCCAGCATTTT. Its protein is CASSGQASNQPQHF.